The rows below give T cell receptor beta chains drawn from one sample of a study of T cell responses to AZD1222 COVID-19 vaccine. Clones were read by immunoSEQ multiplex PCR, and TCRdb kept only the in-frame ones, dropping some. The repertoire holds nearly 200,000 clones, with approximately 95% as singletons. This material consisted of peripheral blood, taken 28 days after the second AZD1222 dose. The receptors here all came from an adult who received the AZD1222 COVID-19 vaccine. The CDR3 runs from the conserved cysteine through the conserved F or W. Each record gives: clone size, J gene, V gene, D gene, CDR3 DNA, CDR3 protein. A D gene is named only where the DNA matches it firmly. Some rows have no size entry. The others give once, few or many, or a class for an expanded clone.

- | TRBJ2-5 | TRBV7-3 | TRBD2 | TGTGCCAGCAGCCCCCCGGGAGGGAACCAAGAGACCCAGTACTTC | CASSPPGGNQETQYF
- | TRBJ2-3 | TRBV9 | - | TGTGCCAGCAGCGTTGAGGGACAAACAGATACGCAGTATTTT | CASSVEGQTDTQYF
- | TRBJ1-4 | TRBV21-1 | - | TGTGCCAGCAGCACGGACAGGGGGGAGGAAAAACTGTTTTTT | CASSTDRGEEKLFF
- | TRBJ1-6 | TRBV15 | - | TGTGCCACCAGCAGAGTGGCGCAGGACGGCGGACCCCTCCACTTT | CATSRVAQDGGPLHF
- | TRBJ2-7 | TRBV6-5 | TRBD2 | TGTGCCAGCAGTTTGGGGACTAGCGATTACGAGCAGTACTTC | CASSLGTSDYEQYF
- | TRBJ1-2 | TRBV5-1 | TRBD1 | TGCGCCAGCAGCTTGCCTAGGGACAGAGCGAACTATGGCTACACCTTC | CASSLPRDRANYGYTF
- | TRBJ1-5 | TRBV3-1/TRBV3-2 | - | TGTGCCAGCAGCCCGACAGATAGCAATCAGCCCCAGCATTTT | CASSPTDSNQPQHF
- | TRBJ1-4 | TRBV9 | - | TGTGCCAGCAGCGTAGTACCTAATGAAAAACTGTTTTTT | CASSVVPNEKLFF
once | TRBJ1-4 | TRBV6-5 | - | TGTGCCAGCAGTTACCCCCCCGCTAATGAAAAACTGTTTTTT | CASSYPPANEKLFF
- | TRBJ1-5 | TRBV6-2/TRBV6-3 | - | TGTGCCAGCAGTTACTCCCCTTTCACTAGCAATCAGCCCCAGCATTTT | CASSYSPFTSNQPQHF
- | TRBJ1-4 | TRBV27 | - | TGTGCCAGCAGTTTTCGGGGTTTAGAAAAACTGTTTTTT | CASSFRGLEKLFF
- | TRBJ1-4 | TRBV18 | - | TGTGCCAGCTCACCACCGGGGTACCATAATGAAAAACTGTTTTTT | CASSPPGYHNEKLFF
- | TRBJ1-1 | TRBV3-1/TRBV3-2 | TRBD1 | TGTGCCAGCAGCCAAGAAACAGGGGGCACTGAAGCTTTCTTT | CASSQETGGTEAFF
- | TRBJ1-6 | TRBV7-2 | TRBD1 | TGTGCCAGCAGCCTGGGACAGCTAAATAATTCACCCCTCCACTTT | CASSLGQLNNSPLHF
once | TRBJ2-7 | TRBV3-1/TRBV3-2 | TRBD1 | TGTGCCAGCAGCCAAGATCTCGACAGGGGGCACTACGAGCAGTACTTC | CASSQDLDRGHYEQYF
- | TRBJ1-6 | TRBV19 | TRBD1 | TGTGCCAGTAGCGCAGGGGGGCCACCCCTCCACTTT | CASSAGGPPLHF
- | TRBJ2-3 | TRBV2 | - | TGTGCCAGCAGGGCCGGGATCTATACGCAGTATTTT | CASRAGIYTQYF
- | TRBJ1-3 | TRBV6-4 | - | TGTGCCAGCAGTGACTCGTCGGAAAACACCATATATTTT | CASSDSSENTIYF
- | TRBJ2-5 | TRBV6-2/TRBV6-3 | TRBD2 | TGTGCCAGCAGTTACTCGATACTAGCGGGGCAAGGGGAGACCCAGTACTTC | CASSYSILAGQGETQYF
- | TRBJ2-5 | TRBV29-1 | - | TGCAGCGTTGGACAGGGACTAGAGACCCAGTACTTC | CSVGQGLETQYF
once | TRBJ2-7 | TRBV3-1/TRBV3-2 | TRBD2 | TGTGCCAGCAGCCAAGAGGGGGGGAGGGAGCAGTACTTC | CASSQEGGREQYF
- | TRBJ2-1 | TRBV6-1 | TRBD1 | TGTGCCAGCAGTGAAGCGGGGACAGGGGGGAGGAATGAGCAGTTCTTC | CASSEAGTGGRNEQFF
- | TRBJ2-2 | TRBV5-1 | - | TGCGCCAGCAGCTCACAGGGAACGAACACCGGGGAGCTGTTTTTT | CASSSQGTNTGELFF
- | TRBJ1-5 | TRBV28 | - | TGTGCCAGCAGTTTGGGCCAAGGGGGTTGGGAGCCCCAGCATTTT | CASSLGQGGWEPQHF
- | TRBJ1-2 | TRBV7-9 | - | TGTGCCAGCAGCGACGGTGGGACGGTTAACTATGGCTACACCTTC | CASSDGGTVNYGYTF